This entry lists 31 T cell receptor beta chains sequenced from one sample in a study of tumor and adjacent non-tumor tissue in lung cancer. The library came from three nested PCR rounds adapted from ARM-PCR protocols. TCRdb reanalysed the multiplex PCR reads using MiXCR and keeps one entry per CDR3 protein. The sample has tens of thousands of distinct CDR3 sequences, around 76% seen once. RNA was extracted from bulk tissue without any cell sorting. More than 3 cm separated this lung sample from the edge of the tumor. The sequenced material came from distant non-tumor lung tissue. These TCRs come from a man in his 70s with non-small cell lung cancer.

Only a few counts were recorded for this clonotype. The rearrangement joins TRBV28 to TRBJ2-3; no clear D gene. V was cut by 7 bases and J by 2 bases, with 13 bases left in between. Germline V gives CDR1 MDHEN, CDR2 SYDVKM. The CDR3 loop spans 14 amino acids. CDR3 bases: TGTGCCAGCACGTCAAGGAGCACCACAGATACGCAGTATTTT. This encodes CASTSRSTTDTQYF.

As concerns this clonotype: One end of the junction varies from germline; a read error may be responsible. The gene calls are TRBV29-1 and TRBJ2-7; D gene ambiguous. The CDR3 spans 12 residues. Germline CDR1 SQVTM, CDR2 ANQGSEA. The CDR3 coding sequence is TGCAGCGTTTTCGCTGCATACTACGAGCGGTACTTC. Translation gives CSVFAAYYERYF.

Of note for this clonotype: The DNA is omitted, as the CDR3 cannot be located on it reliably, and the CDR3 follows TCRdb's listing. The J gene is TRBJ2-1, the V gene TRBV29-1; no DNA check was done on the table's D call, TRBD2. The CDR3 adds up to 14 amino acids, both ends counted. Germline CDR1 is SQVTM and CDR2 is ANQGSEA. CDR3 in amino acids: CSAVGSGTNNEHFF.

In regard to this clonotype: The conserved phenylalanine or tryptophan is not found at the CDR3 terminus, so this likely reflects a read error. The V and J genes are TRBV11-2 and TRBJ2-3; D possibly corresponds to TRBD2 (5 bases). The germline gives CDR1 SGHAT, CDR2 FQNNGV. The CDR3 has 17 amino acids. The CDR3 reads CANSSYSDTASTDKQYC. As DNA, the CDR3 is TGTGCCAACAGCTCTTACTCTGACACTGCTAGCACAGATAAGCAGTATTGT.

Note on this clonotype: A junction boundary mismatches the germline segment, possibly from a read error. The rearrangement joins TRBV5-6 to TRBJ2-1; 7 nucleotides line up with TRBD1. The CDR3 runs to 12 residues. Germline V CDR1 and CDR2: SGHDT, YYEEEE. DNA of the CDR3: TGTGCCAACAGCTGGGGACAGCATGTGCAGTTTTTC. This translates into CANSWGQHVQFF.

As to this clonotype: The junction departs from germline at one end; a sequencing error may be responsible. This chain joins TRBV28 and TRBJ1-2; tentatively, D is TRBD1 (5 bases). The CDR3 totals 14 residues. Per the germline V gene, CDR1 is MDHEN and CDR2 is SYDVKM. The CDR3 DNA sequence: TGTGCCAGCGGGCGGAGGACAAGTAACTATAGCTACACCTTC. It yields the protein CASGRRTSNYSYTF.

Notes on this clonotype: The junction departs from germline at one end; a sequencing error may be responsible. CDR3 in amino acids: CDSSLGPGPTYEQYF. The CDR3 DNA follows: TGTGACAGCAGCTTGGGACCGGGACCGACTTACGAACAGTACTTC. V and J are TRBV5-4 and TRBJ2-7; D may be TRBD1 or TRBD2 (5 bases each). CDR1 and CDR2 (germline): SGHNT, YYREEE (reference sequence). This CDR3 has 15 residues.

In the case of this clonotype: At one end, the junction sequence differs from germline, possibly due to a read error. The chain combines TRBV4-1 with TRBJ1-5; 8 bases are a match to TRBD1. The CDR3 extends over 16 amino acids. CDR1 and CDR2 from the germline V gene are MGHRA and YSYEKL. The CDR3 DNA reads TGCGCCAGGAGCCAGGCAAAAGGGACAGGTAGTCTGCCCCAGCATTTT. This gives the protein CARSQAKGTGSLPQHF.

This clonotype was observed a handful of times. A much larger clone is a single base away; this may be a read error. V gene TRBV12-3 or TRBV12-4 combines with J gene TRBJ1-1; maybe TRBD1 (5 bases). This CDR3 comprises 13 residues. The CDR3 loop is CTSSFQGNTEAFF. The DNA for the CDR3 is TGTACCAGCAGTTTTCAGGGGAACACTGAAGCTTTCTTT.

As for this clonotype: This could be a read error, since a much larger clone is one nucleotide away. The V call is TRBV14, the J call TRBJ2-1; 10 positions agree with TRBD2. Trimming removed 8 bases from V and 8 bases from J; junction bases left unmatched: 9. Germline-derived CDR1 and CDR2 are SGHDN and FVKESK. The CDR3 is made up of 14 amino acids. CDR3 bases: TGTGCCAGCTGCCTAGCGGGAGAGGGATATGAGCAGTTCTTC. Its translation: CASCLAGEGYEQFF.

Concerning this clonotype itself: A much larger clone lies a single base off, so this may be a read error. V gene TRBV5-4 combines with J gene TRBJ2-7; TRBD2 matches at 8 bases. The CDR3 runs 15 residues. CDR1 SGHNT and CDR2 YYREEE come from the germline V gene (reference sequence). CDR3 DNA sequence: TGTGCCAACAGCTCTTATTCGCGACTAGCGTACGAGCAGTACTTC. It encodes CANSSYSRLAYEQYF.

This clonotype was counted a single time. The V call is TRBV20-1, the J call TRBJ2-7; TRBD1 is a possible D gene (6 bases). V was trimmed by 2 bases and J by 3 bases, leaving 14 bases between them. CDR3 length: 14 residues. CDR1 is DFQATT and CDR2 is SNEGSKA in the germline V gene (reference sequence). DNA of the CDR3: TGCAGTGCTAGAATGGGGACACGAGGCTACGAGCAGTACTTC. This gives the protein CSARMGTRGYEQYF.

This chain links TRBV7-8 with TRBJ2-2; the match to TRBD1 covers 7 bases. The CDR3 contains 15 residues. CDR1 and CDR2 (germline): SGHVS, FQNEAQ. The J segment lost 2 bases and the V segment lost 8 bases, leaving 8 bases of the junction unmatched. As DNA, the CDR3 is TGTGCCAGCCGCTCCGGGACAGTAAACACCGGGGAGCTGTTTTTT. It codes for CASRSGTVNTGELFF.

This clonotype appeared once. The junction departs from the called germline gene at one end, perhaps through a read error. The rearrangement links TRBV29-1 to TRBJ1-2, with D possibly being TRBD1 (5 bases). CDR3 length equals 14 residues. Germline V gives CDR1 SQVTM, CDR2 ANQGSEA. CDR3 nucleotides: TGCAGCATTCACCCCGACAGATTACACTATTGCTATACCTTC. Translating it yields CSIHPDRLHYCYTF.

Many counts were recorded for this clonotype. The rearrangement joins TRBV28 to TRBJ1-1, with no clear D. CDR1 MDHEN and CDR2 SYDVKM come from the germline V gene. This CDR3 comprises 13 residues. The V gene lost 4 bases and the J gene lost 0 bases, with 6 bases spanning the gap. The CDR3, as DNA: TGTGCCAGCAGTTCTGGCATGAACACTGAAGCTTTCTTT. Amino acids: CASSSGMNTEAFF.

With respect to this clonotype: This may stem from a read error, because a much larger clone lies one nucleotide away. The chain uses TRBV5-1 and TRBJ1-6, with 8 bases lining up with TRBD1. The germline V gene encodes CDR1 SGHRS and CDR2 YFSETQ. The CDR3 has 14 amino acids. CDR3 amino acids: CVSSLQGTGSPLHF. The CDR3 DNA reads as TGCGTCAGCAGCCTACAGGGGACAGGTTCACCCCTCCACTTT.

The chain is built from TRBV6-2 or TRBV6-3 and TRBJ2-3; tentatively, D is TRBD1 or TRBD2 (5 bases each). Looked up from germline, CDR1 is MNHEY and CDR2 is SVGEGT. The V gene lost 5 bases and the J gene lost 8 bases, with 14 bases spanning the gap. This CDR3 comprises 13 residues. The chain's CDR3 is CASSGHMGSTQYF. CDR3 nucleotides: TGTGCCAGCAGTGGACACATGGGGAGTACGCAGTATTTT.

This clonotype appeared once. One junction end disagrees with the germline gene, perhaps due to a read error. The gene calls are TRBV11-2 and TRBJ1-1; possible D gene TRBD1, 5 bases. The CDR3 contains 12 residues. Looked up from germline, CDR1 is SGHAT and CDR2 is FQNNGV. CDR3 in DNA: TGTGTCAGCACATCGAGGGGTACTGAAGCTTTCTTT. It translates to CVSTSRGTEAFF.

As to this clonotype: Because it lacks the conserved phenylalanine or tryptophan at the end, this CDR3 is likely a read error. The DNA is left out, because the CDR3 cannot be placed on it with certainty; the CDR3 is given as TCRdb lists it. The V call is TRBV29-1, the J call TRBJ2-5. The CDR3 length is 13 residues, termini included. CDR1 and CDR2 from the germline V gene are SQVTM and ANQGSEA. The CDR3 region is CSVANRFQEKKYL.

In regard to this clonotype: Likely a read error: the CDR3 ends without its conserved phenylalanine or tryptophan. The chain carries TRBV11-3 and TRBJ1-1; D gene uncertain. In germline, CDR1 is SGHNT, CDR2 YENEEA. CDR3 length: 16 residues. The CDR3 loop reads CAGSFRYRTLNTEAFL. The CDR3 DNA follows: TGTGCCGGCAGCTTCCGGTACAGAACCTTGAACACTGAAGCTTTCTTA.

V is TRBV11-2 and J is TRBJ1-2; D gene unclear. The V end lost 9 bases, the J end lost 5 bases, and 16 bases lay between the germline ends. CDR1 SGHAT and CDR2 FQNNGV come from the germline V gene. This CDR3 comprises 13 residues. The CDR3 spells CARSGSGLYGYTF. Here the CDR3 DNA reads TGTGCCAGGAGCGGATCCGGGCTTTATGGCTACACCTTC.

This rearrangement joins TRBV7-9 to TRBJ2-7; 10 bases fit TRBD1. Per the germline V gene, CDR1 is SEHNR and CDR2 is FQNEAQ (reference sequence). V lost 8 bases, J lost 13 bases, and 17 bases stayed unmatched. The CDR3 extends over 14 amino acids. CDR3 amino acids: CASGAGTGAYEHYF. CDR3 DNA sequence: TGTGCCAGCGGCGCAGGGACAGGGGCATACGAACATTACTTC.

A remark on this clonotype: The germline gene is not matched at one end of the junction; a read error may be the cause. This sequence joins TRBV6-1 and TRBJ1-2; TRBD1 agrees at 10 bases. CDR3 size: 13 residues. Germline V gene data show CDR1 as MNHNS and CDR2 as SASEGT. The CDR3 coding sequence is TGTGCCAGCACTTCCGGGACAGGGGATGGTTACACCTTC. This encodes CASTSGTGDGYTF.

In the case of this clonotype: Germline and junction disagree at one end, which may indicate a read error. The chain employs TRBV12-3 or TRBV12-4 and TRBJ2-7; 7 bases align to TRBD1. The CDR3 is 13 amino acids. The DNA for the CDR3 is TGTGCCAGGAGTTTAACCCACAGGGGCGAGCAGTACTTC. It specifies CARSLTHRGEQYF.

On this clonotype itself: At one end, the junction sequence differs from germline, possibly due to a read error. The chain is built from TRBV12-3 or TRBV12-4 and TRBJ2-7; weak D call: TRBD1 (5 bases). The CDR3 totals 15 residues. The CDR3 region has the DNA TGTACCAGCACACCCTCTGCAGGGCAAGCCTACGAGCAGTACTTC. Translation gives CTSTPSAGQAYEQYF.

As for this clonotype: Being one base from a much bigger clone, this may be a read error. V usage is TRBV10-1 and J usage is TRBJ2-1; D could derive from TRBD1 or TRBD2 (5 bases each). Looked up from germline, CDR1 is WNHNN and CDR2 is SYGVQD (reference sequence). The CDR3 spans 15 residues. The CDR3 DNA sequence: TGCGCCAACAGTCACCGGGACGCATCCTACAATGAGCAGTTCTTC. Translated: CANSHRDASYNEQFF.

Turning to this clonotype: Its ends do not fully match the called genes, so a read error is possible. This chain uses TRBV6-5 with TRBJ2-7; 10 nucleotides line up with TRBD2. Per germline, CDR1 MNHEY and CDR2 SVGAGI. The CDR3 spans 18 residues. CDR3 DNA: TGTGTCAGCAGCTCACTAACTAGCGGGACAAAAGTCATGTACGAGCAGTACTTC. This encodes CVSSSLTSGTKVMYEQYF.

About this clonotype: Compared with germline, one end of the junction differs, possibly owing to a read error. V gene TRBV29-1 combines with J gene TRBJ1-2; no clear D gene. This CDR3 has 16 amino acids. Germline assignment: CDR1 SQVTM and CDR2 ANQGSEA. The CDR3 loop reads CSTVPYQSSGEDGYTF. CDR3 coding DNA: TGCAGTACTGTCCCCTATCAATCCTCGGGAGAAGATGGCTACACGTTC.

This clonotype appeared many times. The CDR3 DNA reads as TGTGCCAGCAGCTTCCTAGCGGGAGACACCGGGGAGCTGTTTTTT. Translating gives CASSFLAGDTGELFF. The rearrangement links TRBV5-4 to TRBJ2-2, with 10 nucleotides matching TRBD2. Germline-derived CDR1 and CDR2 are SGHNT and YYREEE (reference sequence). CDR3 length equals 15 residues. V lost 2 bases, J lost 3 bases, and 1 base stayed unmatched.

There are a few counts of this clonotype. A much more abundant neighbour one base away suggests this may be a read error. The V and J genes are TRBV4-1 and TRBJ1-4; D remains ambiguous. Germline V CDR1 and CDR2: MGHRA, YSYEKL. This CDR3 spans 16 amino acids. Trimming shortened V by 2 bases and J by 4 bases, and 14 bases separated the two germline ends. The CDR3 DNA sequence: TGCGCCAGCAGCCAAAGCTTGATTACAATTAATGAAAAACTGTTTTTT. Its protein product is CASSQSLITINEKLFF.

The sample holds one count of this clonotype. A much bigger clone sits one base away, suggesting this may be a read error. The rearrangement joins TRBV12-3 or TRBV12-4 to TRBJ2-5, with a possible D match to TRBD1 (5 bases). The CDR3 runs 18 residues. The germline V and J ends were trimmed by 0 bases and 5 bases, with 22 bases remaining between them. For the CDR3, the DNA is TGTGCCAGCAGTTTAGCCCTATTGGCGCTGGGGCTGAAGGAGACCCAGTACTTC. Translation: CASSLALLALGLKETQYF.